This TCR beta chain was observed in a study of blood T cell repertoires in COVID-19. Only in-frame clones appear in the TCRdb table, and some are missing; sequencing was by immunoSEQ multiplex PCR. The data hold some 140,000 clones, with around 86% observed a single time. Germline V gene lookup returns CDR1 SGDLS and CDR2 YYNGEE. CDR3 size: 16 residues. Trimming shortened V by 0 bases and J by 1 base, and 11 bases separated the two germline ends. Sequencing was carried out using peripheral blood. The receptor was isolated from a woman between 45 and 60 years old who had recovered from COVID-19. The rearrangement joins TRBV9 to TRBJ2-1; D might be TRBD2 (6 bases). The CDR3 DNA reads as TGTGCCAGCAGCGTAGGAGGAGGGGAGTCCTACAATGAGCAGTTCTTC. It is translated as CASSVGGGESYNEQFF.